The 25 T cell receptor beta chains below come from one sample, sequenced in a study of T cells in localized non-small cell lung cancer. TCRdb's table, derived via immunoSEQ multiplex PCR, lists solely in-frame clones and lacks some. The data show around 3,000 clones, 25% seen once. The material was lung tumor tissue, obtained before any cancer treatment. These receptors were taken from a woman aged 35 to 70 with stage I lung adenocarcinoma.

This clone was picked up a small number of times. V and J are TRBV28 and TRBJ1-1; D is unclear. This CDR3 contains 15 residues. V was trimmed by 5 bases and J by 4 bases, leaving 17 bases between them. The germline V gene encodes CDR1 MDHEN and CDR2 SYDVKM. CDR3 coding DNA: TGTGCCAGCAGTAAATCCCGTCGGGGATCCACTGAAGCTTTCTTT. This codes for CASSKSRRGSTEAFF. The whole variable domain, filled in from reference TRBV28 and TRBJ1-1, reads DVKVTQSSRYLVKRTGEKVFLECVQDMDHENMFWYRQDPGLGLRLIYFSYDVKMKEKGDIPEGYSVSREKKERFSLILESASTNQTSMYLCASSKSRRGSTEAFFGQGTRLTVV.

This clone turned up a few times. V usage is TRBV6-8 and J usage is TRBJ2-1; 9 bases fit TRBD1. The V gene end was trimmed by 8 bases and the J gene end by 8 bases; junction bases not matched to a gene: 16. The CDR3 spans 16 residues. CDR1 and CDR2 (germline): MNHGY, SAAAGT. CDR3 protein: CASYFSGTGFIDEQFF. The CDR3 nucleotides are TGTGCCAGCTATTTCTCCGGGACAGGGTTTATAGATGAGCAGTTCTTC.

The chain has TRBV28 and TRBJ1-1; D is ambiguous. The CDR3 has 14 residues. Germline CDR1 is MDHEN and CDR2 is SYDVKM. Trimming left V 1 base short and J 2 bases short, with 8 bases between. DNA for the CDR3: TGTGCCAGCAGTTTATATACAGATAACACTGAAGCTTTCTTT. Its protein is CASSLYTDNTEAFF.

Only a few counts were recorded for this clone. The rearrangement uses TRBV16 and TRBJ1-5, with unresolved D. The CDR3 has 13 residues. The germline CDR1 and CDR2 sequences are KGHSY and FQNENV. V shed 0 bases and J shed 7 bases, with 7 bases lying between them. The CDR3 spells CASSQSPEQPQHF. The CDR3 DNA reads as TGTGCCAGCAGCCAATCTCCTGAGCAGCCCCAGCATTTT. The full variable domain, its missing parts supplied by reference TRBV16 and TRBJ1-5, is GEEVAQTPKHLVRGEGQKAKLYCAPIKGHSYVFWYQQVLKNEFKFLISFQNENVFDETGMPKERFSAKCLPNSPCSLEIQATKLEDSAVYFCASSQSPEQPQHFGDGTRLSIL.

This clone was detected a few times. The V gene is TRBV11-3, the J gene TRBJ2-6; maybe TRBD2 (6 bases). The V end lost 0 bases, the J end lost 0 bases, and 9 bases lay between the germline ends. The CDR3 is 17 amino acids. Germline CDR1 is SGHNT and CDR2 is YENEEA. CDR3 protein: CASSLDGRVSGANVLTF. The CDR3 DNA reads as TGTGCCAGCAGCTTAGACGGGAGAGTCTCTGGGGCCAACGTCCTGACTTTC.

This clone has at least ten counts. V is TRBV11-3 and J is TRBJ2-7, with D possibly being TRBD1 (6 bases). Germline V lookup: CDR1 SGHNT, CDR2 YENEEA. With 5 bases removed from V and 3 bases from J, the gap between germline ends came to 14 bases. The CDR3 runs to 14 residues. CDR3 amino acids: CASSDQQGYYEQYF. In DNA form, the CDR3 reads TGTGCCAGCAGCGATCAACAGGGTTACTACGAGCAGTACTTC.

This clone rates as medium-sized (0.01 to 0.1%). The V and J genes are TRBV9 and TRBJ2-1; D is unresolved. The CDR3 is made up of 16 amino acids. CDR1 is SGDLS, CDR2 YYNGEE, per germline. The germline V and J ends were trimmed by 4 bases and 1 base, with 15 bases remaining between them. CDR3 bases: TGTGCCAGCAGCAGATCGTTAACGTCATCCTACAATGAGCAGTTCTTC. This encodes CASSRSLTSSYNEQFF.

This clone was seen a few times. The rearrangement joins TRBV11-3 to TRBJ1-2; 11 positions agree with TRBD1. The CDR3 extends over 15 amino acids. V shed 7 bases and J 3 bases; nucleotides not matched to a gene: 7. CDR1 and CDR2 (germline): SGHNT, YENEEA. The CDR3 loop reads CASKAGQGVHYGYTF. The CDR3 coding sequence is TGTGCCAGCAAGGCGGGACAGGGGGTTCACTATGGCTACACCTTC. The whole variable domain, filled in from reference TRBV11-3 and TRBJ1-2, reads EAGVVQSPRYKIIEKKQPVAFWCNPISGHNTLYWYLQNLGQGPELLIRYENEEAVDDSQLPKDRFSAERLKGVDSTLKIQPAELGDSAVYLCASKAGQGVHYGYTFGSGTRLTVV.

The table lists this clone with a few counts. V usage is TRBV6-8 and J usage is TRBJ2-4, with 7 bases that match TRBD2. The CDR3 extends over 16 amino acids. Germline V gene lookup returns CDR1 MNHGY and CDR2 SAAAGT. V shed 5 bases, J shed 1 base, and the junction held 8 bases outside the gene matches. Here the CDR3 reads CASSARGGAAKNIQYF. CDR3 bases: TGTGCCAGCAGTGCCCGGGGAGGGGCGGCCAAAAACATTCAGTACTTC.

The CDR3 DNA reads as TGCGCCAGCAGCTTCCGGAGGGCCGCCTACAATGAGCAGTTCTTC. It encodes CASSFRRAAYNEQFF. The rearrangement uses TRBV5-1 and TRBJ2-1, with D perhaps TRBD2 (6 bases). Germline loops: CDR1 SGHRS, CDR2 YFSETQ. Trimming left V 2 bases short and J 2 bases short, with 11 bases between. The CDR3 runs to 15 residues.

This sequence joins TRBV28 and TRBJ1-2, with D possibly matching TRBD1 (5 bases). Trimming cost V 5 bases and J 10 bases, with 20 bases left between them. The CDR3 is made up of 14 amino acids. The germline V gene has CDR1 MDHEN and CDR2 SYDVKM. In DNA, the CDR3 is TGTGCCAGCAGTGAACCAGGACACCCGAAAACCTACACCTTC. Protein product: CASSEPGHPKTYTF.

The V call is TRBV11-3, the J call TRBJ1-1; 7 bases map to TRBD1. Germline loops: CDR1 SGHNT, CDR2 YENEEA. There are 14 residues in the CDR3. V shed 7 bases, J shed 5 bases, and the junction held 10 bases outside the gene matches. The CDR3 spells CASTRQGAGTEAFF. Here the CDR3 DNA reads TGTGCCAGCACAAGACAGGGCGCGGGAACTGAAGCTTTCTTT.

The chain couples TRBV14 to TRBJ1-1; D is unclear. V lost 5 bases and J 4 bases, leaving 11 bases between the germline ends. The CDR3 loop spans 13 amino acids. Germline CDR1 is SGHDN and CDR2 is FVKESK. The CDR3 region is CASSFALSTEAFF. The CDR3 bases are TGTGCCAGCAGCTTTGCCCTGAGCACTGAAGCTTTCTTT.

This chain links TRBV7-6 with TRBJ2-2; 7 positions agree with TRBD2. J gave up 4 bases and V 5 bases, and 7 bases lay outside the gene matches. This CDR3 spans 15 amino acids. Germline CDR1 SGHVS, CDR2 FNYEAQ. The CDR3 bases are TGTGCCAGCAGCGGGGGGGGAAGGATCACCGGGGAGCTGTTTTTT. This gives the protein CASSGGGRITGELFF.

This sequence joins TRBV15 and TRBJ2-7; D is perhaps TRBD2 (5 bases). This CDR3 spans 14 amino acids. V lost 0 bases and J 1 base, leaving 7 bases between the germline ends. CDR1 is LNHNV, CDR2 YYDKDF, per germline (reference sequence). CDR3 sequence: CATSRDRRSYEQYF. The CDR3, as DNA: TGTGCCACCAGCAGAGATAGGAGGTCCTACGAGCAGTACTTC.

This clone was picked up a small number of times. In nucleotides, the CDR3 is TGTGCCTGGAGTGTCGACATGGGGCCCTATGGCTACACCTTC. Protein: CAWSVDMGPYGYTF. The chain uses TRBV30 and TRBJ1-2, with a tentative D call TRBD1 (5 bases). V dropped 0 bases and J dropped 4 bases, with 12 bases sitting between them. The CDR3 sequence is 14 residues long. Germline CDR1 GTSNPN, CDR2 SVGIG (reference sequence).

This chain uses TRBV23-1 with TRBJ1-1; D possibly corresponds to TRBD1 (5 bases). TRBV23-1 is treated as an ORF (open reading frame) with a function not yet certain. The V end lost 1 base, the J end lost 3 bases, and 12 bases lay between the germline ends. The CDR3 totals 15 residues. CDR3 protein: CASSQWRDPHTEAFF. Here the CDR3 DNA reads TGCGCCAGCAGTCAATGGAGGGACCCACACACTGAAGCTTTCTTT.

V and J are TRBV6-8 and TRBJ2-6, with D possibly matching TRBD1 (5 bases). V was clipped by 2 bases and J by 0 bases, with 5 bases between them. Germline V CDR1 and CDR2: MNHGY, SAAAGT. CDR3 length: 15 residues. The CDR3 DNA follows: TGTGCCAGCAGTTACGACAGCTCTGGGGCCAACGTCCTGACTTTC. Amino acid sequence: CASSYDSSGANVLTF.

The rearrangement uses TRBV5-1 and TRBJ2-1; TRBD2 matches at 11 bases. Per germline, CDR1 SGHRS and CDR2 YFSETQ. The CDR3 length is 15 residues. The V gene end was trimmed by 5 bases and the J gene end by 1 base; junction bases not matched to a gene: 2. DNA for the CDR3: TGCGCCAGCAGGGGGACTAGCGGATCCTACAATGAGCAGTTCTTC. This translates into CASRGTSGSYNEQFF.

The chain has TRBV9 and TRBJ2-1; 7 nucleotides line up with TRBD1. This CDR3 contains 15 residues. V gave up 3 bases and J gave up 0 bases; unmatched junction bases: 3. Per the germline V gene, CDR1 is SGDLS and CDR2 is YYNGEE. CDR3 DNA sequence: TGTGCCAGCAGCGCCCGGGACAGCTCCTACAATGAGCAGTTCTTC. Translating gives CASSARDSSYNEQFF.

A remark on this clone: Relative to the germline gene, one junction end is altered; a read error may explain this. CDR3 DNA: TGTGCTAGCAGCTCTGGGACTGTCGGGGCTGGGGCCAACGTCCTGACTTTC. It encodes CASSSGTVGAGANVLTF. The V and J genes are TRBV11-3 and TRBJ2-6; D is perhaps TRBD2 (6 bases). Germline V gene data show CDR1 as SGHNT and CDR2 as YENEEA. The CDR3 is 17 residues long. Supplemented by reference TRBV11-3 and TRBJ2-6, the full variable domain reads EAGVVQSPRYKIIEKKQPVAFWCNPISGHNTLYWYLQNLGQGPELLIRYENEEAVDDSQLPKDRFSAERLKGVDSTLKIQPAELGDSAVYLCASSSGTVGAGANVLTFGAGSRLTVL.

This clone was counted only a few times. The chain has TRBV28 and TRBJ2-7; TRBD2 matches at 7 bases. This CDR3 spans 14 amino acids. Per the germline V gene, CDR1 is MDHEN and CDR2 is SYDVKM. The V and J ends lost 4 bases and 2 bases, in that order; junction bases with no gene match: 5. The CDR3 protein is CASSSPSGPYEQYF. As DNA, the CDR3 is TGTGCCAGCAGTTCTCCTAGCGGACCCTACGAGCAGTACTTC.

V is TRBV11-3 and J is TRBJ2-7, with D possibly being TRBD1 (8 bases). In germline, CDR1 is SGHNT, CDR2 YENEEA. This CDR3 is 17 amino acids long. Deletions cut 1 base from V and 2 bases from J, with 18 bases between. CDR3 nucleotide sequence: TGTGCCAGCAGCTTAGTGAGGGGAGGGACAGGAGCCTACGAGCAGTACTTC. Protein product: CASSLVRGGTGAYEQYF.

The chain recombines TRBV11-3 with TRBJ2-5; perhaps TRBD1 as D (6 bases). This CDR3 contains 15 residues. Trimming cost V 3 bases and J 2 bases, with 13 bases left between them. CDR1 and CDR2 (germline): SGHNT, YENEEA. CDR3 bases: TGTGCCAGCAGCTTGGGGGCTAGAGGACAAGAGACCCAGTACTTC. Translating it yields CASSLGARGQETQYF.

Only a few counts were recorded for this clone. This chain links TRBV28 with TRBJ1-2; D is ambiguous. CDR1 is MDHEN, CDR2 SYDVKM, per germline. This CDR3 region has 15 residues. The V end lost 6 bases, the J end lost 8 bases, and 22 bases lay between the germline ends. DNA of the CDR3: TGTGCCAGCAGCGACTTGGGCCTACGGATCGGGGGCTACACCTTC. Amino acids: CASSDLGLRIGGYTF.